This T cell receptor (beta chain) is from a study of control samples from healthy donors and cancer patients (dated by TCRdb to between 2020 and 2021). Libraries were constructed by the immunoSEQ multiplex PCR assay. TCRdb provides this immuneACCESS table in a form limited to in-frame rearrangements. Some clones are lacking; in checked studies, under half of them reflect an unresolved V gene, and why the rest are absent is not known. The sample includes some 120,000 clones, with about 88% observed a single time. The top ten hold roughly 3.2% of the sample. A distance of 11 bases separates the germline ends of V and J, which lose 0 bases and 5 bases respectively. The CDR1 and CDR2 encoded by the germline V gene (reference sequence) are GTSNPN and SVGIG. Including cysteine and phenylalanine, the CDR3 has 15 amino acids. The entry retains the CDR3 DNA only, 45 bases that are in frame from base 1. Of note for this clone: The specificity of this receptor is unknown. Per-base quality was not reported, and no clone a single base away is much larger than it.

Sequencing input: blood. The receptor comes from a middle-aged man in good health. Rearrangement joined TRBV30 to TRBJ1-6, with the D gene not confidently named. The nucleotide sequence reads TGTGCCTGGAGTGTAAATGACCCGAATAATTCACCCCTCCACTTT. Translated, this gives CAWSVNDPNNSPLHF.